This is a list of T cell receptor beta chains from one sample in a study of cytomegalovirus exposure and HLA in healthy donors. The data were produced by immunoSEQ multiplex PCR, yet TCRdb's version contains in-frame clones alone and is incomplete. The data show some 150,000 clones, approximately 87% seen once. Sequencing input: PBMCs. The receptor source for this set is a man aged 40-55 years in good health and CMV-seronegative. CDR3s include the opening cysteine and the closing phenylalanine or tryptophan. A D gene is named only where the DNA matches it firmly. Expanded clones get a size class; other rows say once, few or many, or leave the size out.

d_call clone_size j_call v_call cdr3_aa cdr3_nt
TRBD2 - TRBJ2-5 TRBV7-2 CASSSLSGGVETQYF TGTGCCAGCAGCTCCCTTAGCGGGGGAGTGGAGACCCAGTACTTC
- - TRBJ1-5 TRBV7-9 CSSSLGSGLQPQHF TGTTCCAGCAGCTTAGGATCAGGGCTCCAGCCCCAGCATTTT
- - TRBJ2-5 TRBV6-1 CASSDTYQETQYF TGTGCCAGCAGTGACACATACCAAGAGACCCAGTACTTC
TRBD2 few TRBJ2-5 TRBV5-4 CASSLAGASGGAETQYF TGTGCCAGCAGCTTGGCTGGCGCTAGCGGGGGGGCGGAGACCCAGTACTTC
TRBD1 - TRBJ2-2 TRBV5-1 CASSSGQPNTGELFF TGCGCCAGCAGCTCGGGACAGCCGAACACCGGGGAGCTGTTTTTT
TRBD1 once TRBJ1-1 TRBV18 CASSLLGQGVVNTEAFF TGTGCCAGCTCACTCCTGGGACAGGGGGTCGTGAACACTGAAGCTTTCTTT
TRBD1 - TRBJ2-1 TRBV2 CASSPTGTGTSYNEQFF TGTGCCAGCAGCCCTACCGGGACAGGTACATCCTACAATGAGCAGTTCTTC
- - TRBJ2-2 TRBV7-2 CASSDFNTGELFF TGTGCCAGCAGCGACTTCAACACCGGGGAGCTGTTTTTT
- - TRBJ2-7 TRBV7-6 CASSLGASSYEQYF TGTGCCAGCAGCTTAGGGGCCAGCTCCTACGAGCAGTACTTC
- - TRBJ2-7 TRBV12-5 CASGYRVIEQYF TGTGCTAGTGGTTACAGGGTAATCGAGCAGTACTTC
- once TRBJ2-2 TRBV5-1 CASSLGQPANTGELFF TGCGCCAGCAGCTTGGGACAGCCCGCGAACACCGGGGAGCTGTTTTTT
- - TRBJ1-5 TRBV19 CASSTQGNNQPQHF TGTGCCAGTAGTACGCAGGGTAACAATCAGCCCCAGCATTTT
- few TRBJ1-6 TRBV14 CASSVSAGSPLHF TGTGCCAGCAGCGTGTCGGCAGGATCACCCCTCCACTTT
TRBD1 - TRBJ2-7 TRBV7-9 CASSSHTTGGSEQYF TGTGCCAGCAGCTCCCATACGACAGGGGGTTCCGAGCAGTACTTC
TRBD1 few TRBJ2-7 TRBV11-2 CASSHTDRGLYEQYF TGTGCCAGCAGCCATACGGACAGGGGGCTTTACGAGCAGTACTTC
TRBD2 - TRBJ2-7 TRBV2 CASSSGGYEQYF TGTGCCAGCTCTAGCGGGGGCTACGAGCAGTACTTC
TRBD2 - TRBJ2-3 TRBV2 CASSESGGDTQYF TGTGCCAGCAGTGAAAGCGGGGGAGATACGCAGTATTTT
TRBD1 - TRBJ2-7 TRBV5-1 CASRPGTDSYEQYF TGCGCCAGCAGGCCCGGGACAGACTCCTACGAGCAGTACTTC
TRBD1 - TRBJ2-5 TRBV7-9 CASRGQGLQETQYF TGTGCCAGCAGGGGACAGGGACTTCAAGAGACCCAGTACTTC
- - TRBJ1-4 TRBV4-1 CASSQVEGNEKLFF TGCGCCAGCAGCCAAGTGGAGGGGAATGAAAAACTGTTTTTT
- - TRBJ2-7 TRBV4-3 CASSQEIANSYEQYF TGCGCCAGCAGCCAAGAGATTGCCAACTCCTACGAGCAGTACTTC
TRBD1 few TRBJ2-7 TRBV4-3 CASSQGTGAGDEQYF TGCGCCAGCAGCCAAGGGACAGGGGCTGGGGACGAGCAGTACTTC
TRBD2 - TRBJ2-1 TRBV5-1 CASNYGTSSYNEQFF TGCGCCAGCAACTACGGGACTAGCAGCTACAATGAGCAGTTCTTC
TRBD1 - TRBJ1-5 TRBV25-1 CASSQGTGDQPQHF TGTGCCAGCAGCCAAGGGACAGGGGATCAGCCCCAGCATTTT
TRBD2 - TRBJ2-5 TRBV7-2 CASSLSGGIWETQYF TGTGCCAGCAGCTTAAGCGGGGGGATCTGGGAGACCCAGTACTTC
- - TRBJ1-6 TRBV4-1 CASSQEGALDSPLHF TGCGCCAGCAGCCAAGAGGGGGCGCTTGATTCACCCCTCCACTTT
- - TRBJ2-3 TRBV29-1 CSVGPEAPSTDTQYF TGCAGCGTTGGACCCGAGGCACCTAGCACAGATACGCAGTATTTT
- - TRBJ2-2 TRBV19 CASSTGSTGELFF TGTGCCAGTAGTACAGGTAGCACCGGGGAGCTGTTTTTT
- once TRBJ2-5 TRBV6-6 CASSFRRHETQYF TGTGCCAGCAGTTTCCGCAGGCACGAGACCCAGTACTTC
- - TRBJ2-5 TRBV11-3 CASSHGETQYF TGTGCCAGCAGCCACGGGGAGACCCAGTACTTC
- - TRBJ2-5 TRBV5-4 CASRITGLSGQETQYF TGTGCCAGCAGGATTACAGGGTTATCGGGTCAAGAGACCCAGTACTTC
- - TRBJ1-3 TRBV7-2 CASSPGVGNTIYF TGTGCCAGCAGCCCGGGTGTCGGAAACACCATATATTTT
- - TRBJ2-1 TRBV28 CASSINGGPNDEQFF TGTGCCAGCAGTATCAACGGGGGGCCAAACGATGAGCAGTTCTTC
- - TRBJ2-5 TRBV19 CASSIKQGETQYF TGTGCCAGTAGTATAAAACAGGGAGAGACCCAGTACTTC
- few TRBJ2-3 TRBV5-6 CAGGKRTNLADTQYF TGTGCCGGGGGGAAGAGGACTAACCTCGCAGATACGCAGTATTTT
- - TRBJ2-7 TRBV18 CASSPVSGEQYF TGTGCCAGCTCACCAGTTTCGGGCGAGCAGTACTTC
TRBD1 - TRBJ1-2 TRBV9 CASSGAGGNYGYTF TGTGCCAGCAGCGGAGCAGGGGGCAACTATGGCTACACCTTC